The 23 T cell receptor beta chains below all came from one sample that was sequenced in a study of response to subunit inactivated influenza vaccine. TCRdb fed the RT-PCR reads into MiXCR, producing one record per CDR3 protein. The repertoire has hundreds of thousands of distinct CDR3 sequences, about 10% of them found once; the top ten carry 10%. The specimen comprised PBMCs from blood, sampled on the day of vaccination. The receptors derive from a man aged 50-60 years who received an inactivated influenza vaccine.

This clonotype was observed at least ten times. V is TRBV6-1 and J is TRBJ2-1, with 9 nucleotides matching TRBD2. The ends lost 6 bases at V and 16 bases at J; junction bases unmatched: 16. Per germline, CDR1 MNHNS and CDR2 SASEGT. The CDR3 length is 14 residues. The CDR3 bases are TGTGCCAGCAGAGACCCACACCTAGCGGGACGGCCTTTCTTC. Protein sequence: CASRDPHLAGRPFF.

The J gene is TRBJ2-5, the V gene TRBV18; 8 bases match TRBD2. This CDR3 has 15 amino acids. Trimming at V came to 1 base and at J to 6 bases, leaving 7 bases not matched to a gene. Germline CDR1 and CDR2: KGHSH and LQKENI. Here the CDR3 DNA reads TGTGCCAGCTCACCACGATTTAGCGGGATGAAGACCCAGTACTTC. This encodes CASSPRFSGMKTQYF.

The CDR3 DNA reads as TGTGCCAGCAGCTCAGCGACGACGGCCACCGGGGAGCTGTTTTTT. Protein sequence: CASSSATTATGELFF. The chain uses TRBV11-1 and TRBJ2-2; D is ambiguous. This CDR3 has 15 residues. Germline assignment: CDR1 SGHAT and CDR2 FQDESV (reference sequence). The V and J ends lost 4 bases and 4 bases respectively, with 13 bases between them.

The chain joins TRBV29-1 to TRBJ1-4; 7 nucleotides line up with TRBD1. V shed 4 bases and J 4 bases; nucleotides not matched to a gene: 3. The CDR3 is made up of 13 amino acids. Germline CDR1 reads SQVTM; CDR2 reads ANQGSEA. The CDR3 sequence: CSVVGTVNEKLFF. The CDR3 bases are TGCAGCGTTGTCGGGACAGTTAATGAAAAACTGTTTTTT.

This clonotype showed up just a few times. The chain links TRBV29-1 to TRBJ2-7; D is unresolved. There are 14 residues in the CDR3. V shed 8 bases and J shed 0 bases, with 17 bases lying between them. CDR1 and CDR2 from the germline V gene are SQVTM and ANQGSEA. CDR3 coding DNA: TGCAGCACCCGTACTGAACAGAGCTCCTACGAGCAGTACTTC. Its translation is CSTRTEQSSYEQYF.

At least ten counts were recorded for this clonotype. V usage is TRBV20-1 and J usage is TRBJ1-5, with TRBD1 matching over 8 bases. CDR1 and CDR2 (germline): DFQATT, SNEGSKA (reference sequence). This CDR3 region has 13 residues. With 5 bases clipped from V and 3 bases from J, the junction kept 3 bases outside the gene matches. CDR3 in amino acids: CSAGQGPNQPQHF. For the CDR3, the DNA is TGCAGTGCTGGACAGGGCCCCAATCAGCCCCAGCATTTT.

This clonotype was picked up many times. This chain connects TRBV28 to TRBJ2-7; TRBD1 matches at 8 bases. The CDR3 loop spans 18 amino acids. Germline V gene sequence: CDR1 MDHEN, CDR2 SYDVKM. V was pared by 6 bases and J by 3 bases, with 19 bases of the junction left unmatched. CDR3 sequence: CASRSFRNPGQGGYEQYF. For the CDR3, the DNA is TGTGCCAGCAGGTCCTTTAGGAATCCCGGACAGGGAGGCTACGAGCAGTACTTC.

This chain links TRBV12-3 or TRBV12-4 with TRBJ2-1; 12 bases line up with TRBD2. There are 16 residues in the CDR3. With V trimmed by 6 bases and J by 8 bases, 11 bases remained unmatched. The CDR3 DNA reads as TGTGCCAGCAGCAGCAGACTAGCGGGAGTTCGCCATGAGCAGTTCTTC. Its protein product is CASSSRLAGVRHEQFF.

About this clonotype: Germline and junction disagree at one end, which may indicate a read error. The chain is built from TRBV5-1 and TRBJ2-5, with D perhaps TRBD1 (5 bases). The CDR3 consists of 18 residues. The germline V gene has CDR1 SGHRS and CDR2 YFSETQ. The CDR3 bases are TGCGCCATCAGCTTGGGGCCCGATTGGGGCGGCCTAAAAGAGACCCAGTACTTC. Translating gives CAISLGPDWGGLKETQYF.

This clonotype was recorded at least ten times. The chain recombines TRBV5-1 with TRBJ1-2, with D perhaps matching TRBD1 (5 bases). The germline V and J ends were trimmed by 2 bases and 6 bases, with 8 bases remaining between them. The CDR3 totals 12 residues. Germline loops: CDR1 SGHRS, CDR2 YFSETQ. CDR3 bases: TGCGCCAGCAGCTTATTGGGGGATGGCTACACCTTC. Protein: CASSLLGDGYTF.

This clonotype was detected ten times or more. The chain employs TRBV7-2 and TRBJ2-2; 7 bases map to TRBD1. Trimming removed 5 bases from V and 6 bases from J; junction bases left unmatched: 9. CDR3 length: 15 amino acids. From germline, CDR1 is SGHTA and CDR2 FQGNSA. The CDR3 is CASSPRTGFPGELFF. As DNA, the CDR3 is TGTGCCAGCAGCCCAAGGACAGGCTTCCCCGGGGAGCTGTTTTTT.

V gene TRBV7-2 combines with J gene TRBJ2-1, with TRBD2 identical over 11 bases. The V segment lost 1 base and the J segment 8 bases; nucleotides outside the gene matches: 7. Germline CDR1 SGHTA, CDR2 FQGNSA. The CDR3 totals 16 residues. CDR3 DNA sequence: TGTGCCAGCAGCTTAGAGGGACTAGCGGTCCTGGATGAGCAGTTCTTC. Protein product: CASSLEGLAVLDEQFF.

A few counts support this clonotype. The chain is built from TRBV6-2 or TRBV6-3 and TRBJ2-5, with no clear D. The CDR3 runs 16 residues. Germline CDR1 is MNHEY and CDR2 is SVGEGT. Deletions cut 1 base from V and 5 bases from J, with 17 bases between. The CDR3 DNA is TGTGCCAGCAGTTACTTAGCCGAATCAGGAGCGGAGACCCAGTACTTC. Amino acid sequence: CASSYLAESGAETQYF.

This sequence joins TRBV7-6 and TRBJ2-2; TRBD1 aligns across 11 bases. V was pared by 5 bases and J by 5 bases, with 7 bases of the junction left unmatched. The CDR3 covers 16 residues. CDR1 and CDR2 (germline): SGHVS, FNYEAQ. CDR3 in amino acids: CASSLGTGGTTGELFF. CDR3 nucleotides: TGTGCCAGCAGCCTTGGGACAGGGGGGACTACCGGGGAGCTGTTTTTT. Full variable domain (rest looked up from reference TRBV7-6 and TRBJ2-2): GAGVSQSPRYKVTKRGQDVALRCDPISGHVSLYWYRQALGQGPEFLTYFNYEAQQDKSGLPNDRFSAERPEGSISTLTIQRTEQRDSAMYRCASSLGTGGTTGELFFGEGSRLTVL.

This sequence joins TRBV4-3 and TRBJ1-1; D unresolved. In germline, CDR1 is LGHNA, CDR2 YSLEER. The germline V and J ends were trimmed by 2 bases and 1 base, with 5 bases remaining between them. This CDR3 spans 13 amino acids. CDR3 bases: TGCGCCAGCAGCCAACACAGGAACACTGAAGCTTTCTTT. Encoded protein: CASSQHRNTEAFF.

This clonotype was counted only a few times. V usage is TRBV5-1 and J usage is TRBJ2-7; tentative D call: TRBD1 (6 bases). This CDR3 has 13 residues. The germline V gene encodes CDR1 SGHRS and CDR2 YFSETQ. V was cut by 5 bases and J by 2 bases, with 11 bases left in between. The CDR3 bases are TGCGCCAGCAGGCCAGGGGATACCTACGAGCAGTACTTC. It specifies CASRPGDTYEQYF.

There are many counts of this clonotype. V usage is TRBV5-1 and J usage is TRBJ2-7; D possibly matches TRBD1 or TRBD2 (6 bases each). V lost 1 base, J lost 0 bases, and 14 bases lay in between. Germline values: CDR1 SGHRS, CDR2 YFSETQ. The CDR3 is made up of 16 amino acids. The CDR3 nucleotides are TGCGCCAGCAGCTTGCCAGCGGAGGGGGTCTCCTACGAGCAGTACTTC. Its protein is CASSLPAEGVSYEQYF.

Only a few counts were recorded for this clonotype. The chain links TRBV4-2 to TRBJ2-1; TRBD2 is a possible D gene (6 bases). CDR3 length equals 15 residues. CDR1 LGHNA and CDR2 YNFKEQ come from the germline V gene. Trimming removed 0 bases at V and 7 bases at J, with 13 bases between. CDR3 amino acids: CASSQDQGGTNEQFF. CDR3 nucleotides: TGTGCCAGCAGCCAAGATCAGGGCGGGACTAATGAGCAGTTCTTC.

The chain combines TRBV5-1 with TRBJ1-4; 9 nucleotides line up with TRBD1. V lost 3 bases to trimming and J lost 8 bases; unmatched junction nucleotides: 8. CDR3 length: 15 residues. Germline V gene sequence: CDR1 SGHRS, CDR2 YFSETQ. CDR3 nucleotides: TGCGCCAGCAGCTCGGAGGGACAGGGATGGGAAAAACTGTTTTTT. This sequence encodes CASSSEGQGWEKLFF.

This clonotype was counted between two and nine times. The V and J genes are TRBV20-1 and TRBJ2-3; D is uncertain. The V end lost 3 bases, the J end lost 2 bases, and 12 bases lay between the germline ends. This CDR3 comprises 14 residues. The V gene's germline CDR1 is DFQATT and CDR2 SNEGSKA (reference sequence). CDR3 residues: CSASVSSFTDTQYF. As DNA, the CDR3 is TGCAGTGCTAGCGTCAGTTCCTTCACAGATACGCAGTATTTT.

The rearrangement joins TRBV7-9 to TRBJ2-3; the match to TRBD1 covers 8 bases. Germline V gene data show CDR1 as SEHNR and CDR2 as FQNEAQ (reference sequence). The CDR3 runs to 15 residues. The V gene end was trimmed by 3 bases and the J gene end by 4 bases; junction bases not matched to a gene: 6. The DNA of the CDR3 is TGTGCCAGCAGCTTCCAGGGGGCTTGGGCAGATACGCAGTATTTT. The encoded protein is CASSFQGAWADTQYF.

The chain carries TRBV12-3 or TRBV12-4 and TRBJ2-7; 7 positions match TRBD1. The V and J ends lost 5 bases and 6 bases, in that order; junction bases with no gene match: 16. The CDR3 consists of 16 residues. Here the CDR3 DNA reads TGTGCCAGCAGTCTTAGGACAGGACACCTCCCATCCGAGCAGTACTTC. Residues: CASSLRTGHLPSEQYF.

This rearrangement joins TRBV27 to TRBJ2-2; no definite D call. The CDR3 totals 13 residues. Per germline, CDR1 MNHEY and CDR2 SMNVEV (reference sequence). V lost 1 base to trimming and J lost 6 bases, with 6 bases between them. The CDR3 loop is CASSLYQSGELFF. CDR3 bases: TGTGCCAGCAGTTTATATCAGTCCGGGGAGCTGTTTTTT.